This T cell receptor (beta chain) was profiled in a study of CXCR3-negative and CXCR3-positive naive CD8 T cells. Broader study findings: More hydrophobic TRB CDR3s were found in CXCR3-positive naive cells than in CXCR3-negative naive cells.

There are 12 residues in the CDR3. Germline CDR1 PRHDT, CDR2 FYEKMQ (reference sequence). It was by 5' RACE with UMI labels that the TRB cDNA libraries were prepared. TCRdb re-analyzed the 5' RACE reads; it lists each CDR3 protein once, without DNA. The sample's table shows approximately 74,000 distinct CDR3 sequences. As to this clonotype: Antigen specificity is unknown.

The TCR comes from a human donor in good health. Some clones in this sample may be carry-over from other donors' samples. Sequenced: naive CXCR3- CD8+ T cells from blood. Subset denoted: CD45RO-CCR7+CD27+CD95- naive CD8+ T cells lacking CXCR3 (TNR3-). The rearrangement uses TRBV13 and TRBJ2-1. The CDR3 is CASSQAGNEQFF.